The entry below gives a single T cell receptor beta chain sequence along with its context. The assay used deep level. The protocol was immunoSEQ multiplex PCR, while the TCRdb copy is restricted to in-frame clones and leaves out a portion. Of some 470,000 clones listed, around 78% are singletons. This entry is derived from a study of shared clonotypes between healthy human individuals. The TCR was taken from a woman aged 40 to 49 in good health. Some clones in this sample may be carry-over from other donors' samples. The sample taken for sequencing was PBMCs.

CDR3 in DNA: TGTGCCAGCAGCCGACACCCCGGGCGAACGACCTACAATGAGCAGTTCTTC. Its translation is CASSRHPGRTTYNEQFF. J is TRBJ2-1 and V is TRBV7-8; no reliable D call. The CDR3 extends over 17 amino acids. Between the trimmed V and J ends, which lost 5 bases and 2 bases, there was a span of 19 bases. CDR1 and CDR2 (germline): SGHVS, FQNEAQ.